This T cell receptor beta chain was recovered during a study of control samples from healthy donors and cancer patients. Some clones are missing from TCRdb's copy, which holds only in-frame ones; the method was immunoSEQ multiplex PCR. Among about 94,000 clones, 86% were seen once, and the ten largest hold roughly 1.3%. This receptor was obtained from a woman aged 45-65 years in good health. Sequencing was performed on blood.

The CDR3 nucleotides read TGTGCCAGCAGCCCTACAGGGGTTAACTATGGCTACACCTTC. Its protein product is CASSPTGVNYGYTF. This chain joins TRBV7-9 and TRBJ1-2; 7 positions agree with TRBD1. Germline CDR1 and CDR2: SEHNR and FQNEAQ (reference sequence). The CDR3 totals 14 residues. V dropped 5 bases and J dropped 1; count of bases not matched to a gene: 4.